This T cell receptor beta chain was captured by sequencing in a study of regulatory T cells in long-lasting Graves disease. Study results and caveats: Between persistent patients, 2,500 to 3,500 public clonotypes were shared, exceeding the 800 to 1,000 shared between new patients.

The sample holds many counts of this clonotype. Its specificity is unknown. To make TCR beta libraries, researchers used iRepertoire HTBI primers and Arm-PCR of CDR3 regions. TCRdb analysed the multiplex PCR reads with MiXCR anew, one entry per CDR3 protein. The sample carries 400,000 to 550,000 distinct CDR3 sequences, around 15% recorded once. The time point denotes: newly diagnosed GD, antithyroid drugs for less than 3 months. Construction of the TCR library relied on RNA isolated from PBMCs. V shed 5 bases and J shed 9 bases, with 17 bases lying between them. CDR3 length equals 14 residues. A further study also used this sample, focusing on T cells in Graves' hyperthyroidism and ophthalmopathy. As that report states: TCR CDR3 underwent first-round RT-PCR with the HTBI primer set.

The clonotype was recovered from a woman aged 18-35 years with Graves disease. The chain combines TRBV12-3 or TRBV12-4 with TRBJ2-4, with D perhaps TRBD1 (5 bases). The source material was peripheral blood mononuclear cells (PBMCs), sampled at new diagnosis, from a patient treated with antithyroid drugs. The CDR3 DNA reads TGTGCCAGCAGTCTTAGATCCAGGGTTGGCATTCAGTACTTC. Its translation is CASSLRSRVGIQYF.